These T cell receptor beta chains were read from a single sample in a study of molecular identifiers for immune sequencing clone quantification. Using its own MiXCR run on the PCR reads, TCRdb lists one record per CDR3 protein. This repertoire shows hundreds of thousands of distinct CDR3 sequences, about 25% found once; its top ten account for roughly 0.83%. Sequences were obtained from naive CD8+ T cells from blood, with Jurkat cell RNA spiked in. All receptors come from a human donor in good health. Some libraries in this study had Jurkat cell RNA spiked in. Each CDR3 is given with its conserved first and last residue. The D gene is left open where the match is weak. Clone size appears in some rows only: once, few, many, or a class for an expanded clone.

D gene: -
V gene: TRBV20-1
J gene: TRBJ2-3
clone size: many
CDR3 DNA: TGCAGTGCTAGAGATGGTAGGACTAGCACAGATACGCAGTATTTT
CDR3 protein: CSARDGRTSTDTQYF

D gene: -
V gene: TRBV9
J gene: TRBJ2-7
clone size: many
CDR3 DNA: TGTGCCAGCAGCGTAGGCGGAGAAAGCTCCTACGAGCAGTACTTC
CDR3 protein: CASSVGGESSYEQYF

D gene: TRBD1
V gene: TRBV20-1
J gene: TRBJ2-7
clone size: few
CDR3 DNA: TGCAGTGCTAGAGACGACAGGGGTTCCTCCTACGAGCAGTACTTC
CDR3 protein: CSARDDRGSSYEQYF

D gene: -
V gene: TRBV7-9
J gene: TRBJ2-3
clone size: many
CDR3 DNA: TGTGCCAGCAGCTTCCAGGGTGCGCATACGCAGTATTTT
CDR3 protein: CASSFQGAHTQYF

D gene: TRBD2
V gene: TRBV27
J gene: TRBJ2-3
clone size: -
CDR3 DNA: TGTGCCAGCAGTTTATCCGGGAGGGCCCTAGATACGCAGTATTTT
CDR3 protein: CASSLSGRALDTQYF

D gene: -
V gene: TRBV29-1
J gene: TRBJ2-2
clone size: many
CDR3 DNA: TGCAGCGTCCCCAGGTGGTCCGGGGAGCTGTTTTTT
CDR3 protein: CSVPRWSGELFF

D gene: -
V gene: TRBV6-5
J gene: TRBJ1-6
clone size: many
CDR3 DNA: TGTGCCAGCAGTTACTCTGGCAGCGGTAATTCACCCCTCCACTTT
CDR3 protein: CASSYSGSGNSPLHF

D gene: -
V gene: TRBV9
J gene: TRBJ2-1
clone size: few
CDR3 DNA: TGTGCCAGCAGCGTAGTCATGGGGTCTGAGCAGTTCTTC
CDR3 protein: CASSVVMGSEQFF

D gene: -
V gene: TRBV30
J gene: TRBJ2-1
clone size: many
CDR3 DNA: TGTGCCTGGAGGATGACTGTCCATGAGCAGTTCTTC
CDR3 protein: CAWRMTVHEQFF

D gene: TRBD1
V gene: TRBV5-5
J gene: TRBJ2-2
clone size: -
CDR3 DNA: TGTGCCAGCAGCTTGCGCCCGACAGGGGGCATCACCGGGGAGCTGTTTTTT
CDR3 protein: CASSLRPTGGITGELFF

D gene: -
V gene: TRBV29-1
J gene: TRBJ2-2
clone size: -
CDR3 DNA: TGCAGCGTTGGCGGGGAGTTCACCACCGGGGAGCTGTTTTTT
CDR3 protein: CSVGGEFTTGELFF

D gene: -
V gene: TRBV5-1
J gene: TRBJ2-1
clone size: few
CDR3 DNA: TGCGCCAGCAGCTTGTTGGGACCCGACTACAATGAGCAGTTCTTC
CDR3 protein: CASSLLGPDYNEQFF

D gene: TRBD2
V gene: TRBV19
J gene: TRBJ2-7
clone size: -
CDR3 DNA: TGTGCCAGTAGTACACTAGCGGGGCGAGACTACGAGCAGTACTTC
CDR3 protein: CASSTLAGRDYEQYF

D gene: -
V gene: TRBV2
J gene: TRBJ1-1
clone size: many
CDR3 DNA: TGTGCCAGCAACAAGGGGAGAGAACCGGAAGCTTTCTTT
CDR3 protein: CASNKGREPEAFF

D gene: -
V gene: TRBV7-9
J gene: TRBJ1-1
clone size: -
CDR3 DNA: TGTGCCAGCAGCTTAGAGGCAGGGGCGAACACTGAAGCTTTCTTT
CDR3 protein: CASSLEAGANTEAFF

D gene: TRBD2
V gene: TRBV6-2/TRBV6-3
J gene: TRBJ2-3
clone size: many
CDR3 DNA: TGTGCCAGCAGTTACTCCTCTAGCGGGGGGGATACGCAGTATTTT
CDR3 protein: CASSYSSSGGDTQYF

D gene: -
V gene: TRBV6-5
J gene: TRBJ1-1
clone size: many
CDR3 DNA: TGTGCCAGCAGTTTGAATGATCCGAACACTGAAGCTTTCTTT
CDR3 protein: CASSLNDPNTEAFF

D gene: -
V gene: TRBV2
J gene: TRBJ2-1
clone size: -
CDR3 DNA: TGTGCCAGCAGTGAAGCGCTGCGGATATCCTACAATGAGCAGTTCTTC
CDR3 protein: CASSEALRISYNEQFF

D gene: -
V gene: TRBV6-1
J gene: TRBJ2-1
clone size: few
CDR3 DNA: TGTGCCAGCAGTGTAAACAGGGTAAATGAGCAGTTCTTC
CDR3 protein: CASSVNRVNEQFF

D gene: -
V gene: TRBV6-2/TRBV6-3
J gene: TRBJ1-1
clone size: few
CDR3 DNA: TGTGCCAGCAGTTATAGGACGGATGAAGCTTTCTTT
CDR3 protein: CASSYRTDEAFF

D gene: TRBD2
V gene: TRBV11-2
J gene: TRBJ2-1
clone size: -
CDR3 DNA: TGTGCCAGCAGTACTCCTCTAGCGGGGAGCTCCAACAATGAGCAGTTCTTC
CDR3 protein: CASSTPLAGSSNNEQFF

D gene: TRBD2
V gene: TRBV27
J gene: TRBJ2-3
clone size: many
CDR3 DNA: TGTGCCAGCAGCGAAACACGACTAGCGATAAGCACAGATACGCAGTATTTT
CDR3 protein: CASSETRLAISTDTQYF

D gene: TRBD2
V gene: TRBV6-5
J gene: TRBJ2-1
clone size: few
CDR3 DNA: TGTGCCAGCACCCCCGGGACTAGCGGCAGAGGCCCCTACAATGAGCAGTTCTTC
CDR3 protein: CASTPGTSGRGPYNEQFF

D gene: -
V gene: TRBV10-2
J gene: TRBJ2-2
clone size: few
CDR3 DNA: TGCGCCAGCGGGCAGAGGGGTACCGGGGAGCTGTTTTTT
CDR3 protein: CASGQRGTGELFF

D gene: -
V gene: TRBV6-2/TRBV6-3
J gene: TRBJ2-3
clone size: many
CDR3 DNA: TGTGCCAGCAGTTCGTGGGGAGATACGCAGTATTTT
CDR3 protein: CASSSWGDTQYF

D gene: -
V gene: TRBV7-9
J gene: TRBJ2-7
clone size: -
CDR3 DNA: TGTGCCAGCAGCCCCAGTTCCAGCCAGGGCAACGAGCAGTACTTC
CDR3 protein: CASSPSSSQGNEQYF

D gene: -
V gene: TRBV9
J gene: TRBJ2-2
clone size: -
CDR3 DNA: TGTGCCAGCAGCCCGCCGGGACGGATCTCCTCCGGGGAGCTGTTTTTT
CDR3 protein: CASSPPGRISSGELFF

D gene: -
V gene: TRBV2
J gene: TRBJ2-3
clone size: -
CDR3 DNA: TGTGCCAGCAGTTCTAGCCCCCCCACCGATACGCAGTATTTT
CDR3 protein: CASSSSPPTDTQYF

D gene: -
V gene: TRBV9
J gene: TRBJ1-3
clone size: many
CDR3 DNA: TGTGCCAGCAGCGCAGGGGTCCTCTCTGGAAACACCATATATTTT
CDR3 protein: CASSAGVLSGNTIYF

D gene: TRBD2
V gene: TRBV12-3/TRBV12-4
J gene: TRBJ2-5
clone size: many
CDR3 DNA: TGTGCCAGCAGTCGGACTAGCCAACAAGAGACCCAGTACTTC
CDR3 protein: CASSRTSQQETQYF

D gene: -
V gene: TRBV6-6
J gene: TRBJ2-2
clone size: -
CDR3 DNA: TGTGCCACGACTCCAGGGTACACCGGGGAGCTGTTTTTT
CDR3 protein: CATTPGYTGELFF

D gene: -
V gene: TRBV6-2/TRBV6-3
J gene: TRBJ1-1
clone size: few
CDR3 DNA: TGTGCCAGCACCCTCGTATTTTTCTCTATGAACACTGAAGCTTTCTTT
CDR3 protein: CASTLVFFSMNTEAFF

D gene: -
V gene: TRBV4-3
J gene: TRBJ1-2
clone size: -
CDR3 DNA: TGCGCCAGCAGCCACTACAGGGCTAACTATGGCTACACCTTC
CDR3 protein: CASSHYRANYGYTF

D gene: -
V gene: TRBV19
J gene: TRBJ1-6
clone size: -
CDR3 DNA: TGTGCCAGTAGTTCGCGTCCCGATGCCTGGTCACCCCTCCACTTT
CDR3 protein: CASSSRPDAWSPLHF

D gene: TRBD1
V gene: TRBV19
J gene: TRBJ2-6
clone size: -
CDR3 DNA: TGTGCCAGTACCACCGGGACAGGGAGTTCTGGGGCCAACGTCCTGACTTTC
CDR3 protein: CASTTGTGSSGANVLTF

D gene: TRBD1
V gene: TRBV11-2
J gene: TRBJ1-1
clone size: -
CDR3 DNA: TGTGCCAGCAGCCCCCTCAGACAGGGAGGAACTGAAGCTTTCTTT
CDR3 protein: CASSPLRQGGTEAFF

D gene: TRBD2
V gene: TRBV27
J gene: TRBJ2-5
clone size: many
CDR3 DNA: TGTGCCAGCAGCCTAGGGCTAGCGGGGGCCCAGTACTTC
CDR3 protein: CASSLGLAGAQYF

D gene: -
V gene: TRBV13
J gene: TRBJ2-5
clone size: few
CDR3 DNA: TGTGCCAGCAGCTCAGCAGAGATGGAGACCCAGTACTTC
CDR3 protein: CASSSAEMETQYF

D gene: TRBD2
V gene: TRBV13
J gene: TRBJ2-3
clone size: few
CDR3 DNA: TGTGCCAGCAGCACGATAGCGGGAGGGCCTGCAGATACGCAGTATTTT
CDR3 protein: CASSTIAGGPADTQYF

D gene: -
V gene: TRBV4-3
J gene: TRBJ1-4
clone size: many
CDR3 DNA: TGCGCCAGCAGCCAAGATTGGGTTTCGGAGAGGCCTAATGAAAAACTGTTTTTT
CDR3 protein: CASSQDWVSERPNEKLFF

D gene: -
V gene: TRBV3-1
J gene: TRBJ1-5
clone size: -
CDR3 DNA: TGTGCCCGCCGCCAAGCTAGCGGCACTCCGCCCCCGCCTTTC
CDR3 protein: CARRQASGTPPPPF

D gene: -
V gene: TRBV30
J gene: TRBJ2-2
clone size: few
CDR3 DNA: TGTGCCTGGAGTTCGGGGTATCCCGGGGAGCTGTTTTTT
CDR3 protein: CAWSSGYPGELFF

D gene: -
V gene: TRBV4-3
J gene: TRBJ2-1
clone size: -
CDR3 DNA: TGCGCCAGCAGCCAAGATCGGACGGCGAGCTCCTACAATGAGCAGTTCTTC
CDR3 protein: CASSQDRTASSYNEQFF

D gene: -
V gene: TRBV9
J gene: TRBJ1-3
clone size: many
CDR3 DNA: TGTGCCAGCAGCGTAGGGGGGATGCCTGGAAACACCATATATTTT
CDR3 protein: CASSVGGMPGNTIYF

D gene: TRBD2
V gene: TRBV2
J gene: TRBJ2-7
clone size: many
CDR3 DNA: TGTGCCAGCAGTGATTTGGTAGGGACTAGCGGAGCCTCCTACGAGCAGTACTTC
CDR3 protein: CASSDLVGTSGASYEQYF

D gene: -
V gene: TRBV19
J gene: TRBJ2-1
clone size: -
CDR3 DNA: TGTGCCAGTAGTATGGTGGAACATTACAATGAGCAGTTCTTC
CDR3 protein: CASSMVEHYNEQFF